The 7 T cell receptor beta chains below come from one sample, sequenced in a study of T-cell memory formation after mild COVID-19. TCRdb used MiXCR to reprocess the 5' RACE reads, holding one entry per CDR3 protein. The data contain roughly 51,000 distinct CDR3 sequences, around 7.2% of them singletons. The sequencing input was PBMCs or a T cell subset sorted from them (not recorded which). The receptors were sampled from a man between 18 and 35 years old who had mild COVID-19 (a few samples of this study predate the infection). Cell type and time point are not known.

This clonotype occurred many times. The chain has TRBV12-3 or TRBV12-4 and TRBJ2-1; D is uncertain. The V end was cut by 2 bases, the J end by 9 bases, with 8 bases between. The CDR3 runs 12 residues. CDR3 coding DNA: TGTGCCAGCAGTTTAATTGGCAGTGAGCAGTTCTTC. It specifies CASSLIGSEQFF.

The chain links TRBV10-3 to TRBJ1-4, with 7 bases identical to TRBD1. Per the germline V gene, CDR1 is ENHRY and CDR2 is SYGVKD. Losses at the gene ends were 3 bases for V and 4 bases for J; bases not matched to a gene: 8. The CDR3 totals 16 residues. As DNA, the CDR3 is TGTGCCATCAGTGATGTAGGGACAGCCAATAATGAAAAACTGTTTTTT. This translates into CAISDVGTANNEKLFF.

This rearrangement joins TRBV12-3 or TRBV12-4 to TRBJ2-1; TRBD2 matches at 12 bases. The V gene end was trimmed by 1 base and the J gene end by 5 bases; junction bases not matched to a gene: 3. The CDR3 covers 16 residues. The CDR3 nucleotides are TGTGCCAGCAGTTTAGGAGCTAGCGGGGGGGACAATGAGCAGTTCTTC. This encodes CASSLGASGGDNEQFF.

This clonotype was counted a few times. The genes are TRBV3-1 and TRBJ1-4, with D possibly matching TRBD1 (5 bases). The germline V gene encodes CDR1 LGHDT and CDR2 YNNKEL (reference sequence). V was trimmed by 6 bases and J by 5 bases, leaving 13 bases between them. CDR3 length: 14 residues. CDR3 coding DNA: TGTGCCAGCAGTCGCGGACACGGAAATGAAAAACTGTTTTTT. It is translated as CASSRGHGNEKLFF.

This clonotype was found many times. The chain recombines TRBV5-1 with TRBJ2-3, with 10 bases matching TRBD2. J lost 5 bases, V lost 5 bases, and 8 bases had no gene match. Per germline, CDR1 SGHRS and CDR2 YFSETQ. CDR3 length equals 15 residues. As DNA, the CDR3 is TGCGCCAGCAGTCTAGCGGGGGAAGATCGAGATACGCAGTATTTT. It specifies CASSLAGEDRDTQYF.

This clonotype has a count of ten or more. The rearrangement links TRBV7-2 to TRBJ2-5; 8 bases map to TRBD1. The trim removed 5 bases at V and 2 bases at J, leaving 4 bases unmatched. Germline values: CDR1 SGHTA, CDR2 FQGNSA. CDR3 length: 14 residues. The CDR3, as DNA: TGTGCCAGCAGCCCGGGACAGGTTCAAGAGACCCAGTACTTC. Translated: CASSPGQVQETQYF. Together with reference TRBV7-2 and TRBJ2-5, the CDR3 gives the full variable domain: GAGVSQSPSNKVTEKGKDVELRCDPISGHTALYWYRQSLGQGLEFLIYFQGNSAPDKSGLPSDRFSAERTGGSVSTLTIQRTQQEDSAVYLCASSPGQVQETQYFGPGTRLLVL.

The chain links TRBV2 to TRBJ2-5, with TRBD1 matching over 9 bases. The CDR3 runs to 15 residues. The J segment lost 2 bases and the V segment lost 4 bases, leaving 5 bases of the junction unmatched. Germline V gene sequence: CDR1 SNHLY, CDR2 FYNNEI. CDR3 sequence: CASSGDRGRQETQYF. The CDR3 nucleotides read TGTGCCAGCAGTGGAGACAGGGGGAGACAAGAGACCCAGTACTTC.